Below, 17 T cell receptor beta chains from the same sample are listed, as sequenced in a study of shared clonotypes between healthy human individuals. Selected positively for CCR7 and CD45RO-negative, naive CD8 cells excluded terminally differentiated effector memory CD45RA+ cells. Data came from immunoSEQ multiplex PCR; TCRdb stores just in-frame clones and leaves some out. The top ten clones hold approximately 1.2% of a sample with under 2,000,000 clones, about 95% of them seen once. The sample taken for sequencing was naive CD8+ T cells sorted from blood. These receptors were collected from a young man in good health.

The chain carries TRBV5-4 and TRBJ2-7, with a possible D match to TRBD1 (7 bases). Germline V CDR1 and CDR2: SGHNT, YYREEE (reference sequence). The CDR3 totals 14 residues. Trimming left V 4 bases short and J 2 bases short, with 13 bases between. CDR3 region: CASSRRDRAYEQYF. The CDR3 DNA reads as TGTGCCAGCAGCCGGCGGGACAGAGCCTACGAGCAGTACTTC. Filled out from reference TRBV5-4 and TRBJ2-7, the complete variable domain reads ETGVTQSPTHLIKTRGQQVTLRCSSQSGHNTVSWYQQALGQGPQFIFQYYREEENGRGNFPPRFSGLQFPNYSSELNVNALELDDSALYLCASSRRDRAYEQYFGPGTRLTVT.

This clone appeared once. The chain has TRBV2 and TRBJ2-2; D is tentatively TRBD1 or TRBD2 (5 bases each). Trimming left V 2 bases short and J 0 bases short, with 7 bases between. Germline lookup yields CDR1 SNHLY and CDR2 FYNNEI. This CDR3 contains 15 residues. CDR3 in amino acids: CASSEPGPNTGELFF. As DNA, the CDR3 is TGTGCCAGCAGTGAACCGGGACCGAACACCGGGGAGCTGTTTTTT.

The CDR3 DNA is TGTGCCAGCAGCTTGACCTACACCTACGAGCAGTACTTC. Its translation is CASSLTYTYEQYF. This chain joins TRBV5-8 and TRBJ2-7; D gene ambiguous. The V gene lost 1 base and the J gene lost 2 bases, with 7 bases spanning the gap. The CDR3 has 13 amino acids. Looked up from germline, CDR1 is SGHTS and CDR2 is YDEGEE.

The V call is TRBV5-1, the J call TRBJ2-3; 8 nucleotides agree with TRBD1. Per the germline V gene, CDR1 is SGHRS and CDR2 is YFSETQ. The V gene end was trimmed by 6 bases and the J gene end by 3 bases; junction bases not matched to a gene: 9. The CDR3 length is 15 residues. The CDR3: CASKGNQGATDTQYF. In DNA, the CDR3 is TGCGCCAGCAAAGGTAACCAGGGGGCTACAGATACGCAGTATTTT. Complete variable domain (other parts from reference TRBV5-1 and TRBJ2-3): KAGVTQTPRYLIKTRGQQVTLSCSPISGHRSVSWYQQTPGQGLQFLFEYFSETQRNKGNFPGRFSGRQFSNSRSEMNVSTLELGDSALYLCASKGNQGATDTQYFGPGTRLTVL.

Remarks on this clone: At the DNA level, this CDR3 is encoded by other sequences in the same sample as well. The V and J genes are TRBV19 and TRBJ2-7, with D unresolved. Trimming pared 0 bases from V and 6 bases from J, leaving 9 bases between. The length of the CDR3 is 13 residues. The V gene's germline CDR1 is LNHDA and CDR2 SQIVND (reference sequence). CDR3 bases: TGTGCCAGTAGTATAGATGGGGAAGGCGAGCAGTACTTC. It codes for CASSIDGEGEQYF.

The chain combines TRBV27 with TRBJ2-1, with 7 bases fitting TRBD1. This CDR3 comprises 16 residues. Germline CDR1 and CDR2: MNHEY and SMNVEV (reference sequence). The V gene end was trimmed by 5 bases and the J gene end by 7 bases; junction bases not matched to a gene: 14. The CDR3 nucleotides are TGTGCCAGCAGTGAAAGGGGGCCCCTTTCTGATAATGAGCAGTTCTTC. Protein: CASSERGPLSDNEQFF.

The chain uses TRBV19 and TRBJ2-1; 8 bases map to TRBD2. This CDR3 is built from 14 residues. Unmatched junction bases numbered 5, after V lost 1 base and J lost 9 bases. CDR1 is LNHDA and CDR2 is SQIVND in the germline V gene (reference sequence). CDR3 sequence: CASSIAGGISEQFF. The DNA of the CDR3 is TGTGCCAGTAGTATAGCGGGAGGGATAAGTGAGCAGTTCTTC.

The chain is built from TRBV6-6 and TRBJ1-1; a possible D gene is TRBD1 (5 bases). Germline lookup yields CDR1 MNHNY and CDR2 SVGAGI (reference sequence). This CDR3 spans 14 amino acids. V was pared by 2 bases and J by 3 bases, with 10 bases between. The CDR3, as DNA: TGTGCCAGCAGTTACGGGGGTGAAGACACTGAAGCTTTCTTT. It translates to CASSYGGEDTEAFF.

The chain combines TRBV27 with TRBJ2-7, with D perhaps TRBD2 (5 bases). The CDR3 totals 17 residues. V lost 3 bases and J lost 6, with 24 bases in between. Germline CDR1 reads MNHEY; CDR2 reads SMNVEV (reference sequence). CDR3 nucleotides: TGTGCCAGCAGTTTCGTAACGGGGTCCAATGCTTTGGTCGAGCAGTACTTC. This sequence encodes CASSFVTGSNALVEQYF.

The chain carries TRBV4-1 and TRBJ2-3; D unresolved. The CDR3 sequence is 15 residues long. Deletions cut 0 bases from V and 1 base from J, with 8 bases between. CDR1 is MGHRA and CDR2 is YSYEKL in the germline V gene. CDR3 sequence reads: CASSQEQIRTDTQYF. In DNA form, the CDR3 reads TGCGCCAGCAGCCAAGAACAGATCCGCACAGATACGCAGTATTTT.

The chain combines TRBV2 with TRBJ1-3; D may be TRBD1 (6 bases). CDR3 size: 16 residues. Between the trimmed V and J ends, which lost 3 bases and 0 bases, there was a span of 12 bases. In germline, CDR1 is SNHLY, CDR2 FYNNEI. CDR3 sequence reads: CASSEWRGISGNTIYF. Written as DNA, the CDR3 is TGTGCCAGCAGTGAGTGGAGGGGGATCTCTGGAAACACCATATATTTT.

This clone showed up just once. This chain links TRBV6-1 with TRBJ2-5; D possibly matches TRBD1 or TRBD2 (5 bases each). The V and J ends lost 8 bases and 1 base respectively, with 14 bases between them. CDR1 is MNHNS and CDR2 is SASEGT in the germline V gene. This CDR3 spans 14 amino acids. CDR3 coding DNA: TGTGCCAGCGTGAAGGGACCGCCCCAAGAGACCCAGTACTTC. This translates into CASVKGPPQETQYF.

The rearrangement uses TRBV4-1 and TRBJ2-7; D is uncertain. CDR1 is MGHRA, CDR2 YSYEKL, per germline. V was pared by 1 base and J by 7 bases, with 11 bases between. CDR3 length: 13 residues. The CDR3 protein is CASSQAPSGEQYF. The CDR3 nucleotides read TGCGCCAGCAGCCAAGCACCCTCCGGGGAGCAGTACTTC.

The chain is built from TRBV29-1 and TRBJ2-2, with 8 bases matching TRBD2. The germline V gene encodes CDR1 SQVTM and CDR2 ANQGSEA. Trimming at V came to 3 bases and at J to 1 base, leaving 10 bases not matched to a gene. The CDR3 runs to 17 residues. In DNA, the CDR3 is TGCAGCGTTGAGGGGGAAACTAGCGGAGGGAACACCGGGGAGCTGTTTTTT. Translation: CSVEGETSGGNTGELFF.

The rearrangement uses TRBV11-3 and TRBJ2-2; TRBD1 agrees at 7 bases. The germline CDR1 and CDR2 sequences are SGHNT and YENEEA. The CDR3 covers 16 residues. J was trimmed by 3 bases and V by 4 bases; bases with no gene match: 8. The CDR3 coding sequence is TGTGCCAGCAGCTCCCCAGGGGGAGTTCACACCGGGGAGCTGTTTTTT. Translation: CASSSPGGVHTGELFF.

This chain uses TRBV6-1 with TRBJ2-3; D might be TRBD1 or TRBD2, each matching 6 bases. This CDR3 has 16 residues. Germline assignment: CDR1 MNHNS and CDR2 SASEGT. With 2 bases removed from V and 0 bases from J, the gap between germline ends came to 12 bases. The CDR3 DNA follows: TGTGCCAGCAGTGAATGGGGGGCAGGTAGCACAGATACGCAGTATTTT. As protein: CASSEWGAGSTDTQYF.

This chain joins TRBV7-9 and TRBJ2-5, with TRBD1 identical over 7 bases. Germline V gene lookup returns CDR1 SEHNR and CDR2 FQNEAQ (reference sequence). The J segment lost 2 bases and the V segment lost 5 bases, leaving 8 bases of the junction unmatched. The CDR3 extends over 15 amino acids. The DNA for the CDR3 is TGTGCCAGCAGCCCCAGACAGGGTCTGCAAGAGACCCAGTACTTC. Encoded protein: CASSPRQGLQETQYF.